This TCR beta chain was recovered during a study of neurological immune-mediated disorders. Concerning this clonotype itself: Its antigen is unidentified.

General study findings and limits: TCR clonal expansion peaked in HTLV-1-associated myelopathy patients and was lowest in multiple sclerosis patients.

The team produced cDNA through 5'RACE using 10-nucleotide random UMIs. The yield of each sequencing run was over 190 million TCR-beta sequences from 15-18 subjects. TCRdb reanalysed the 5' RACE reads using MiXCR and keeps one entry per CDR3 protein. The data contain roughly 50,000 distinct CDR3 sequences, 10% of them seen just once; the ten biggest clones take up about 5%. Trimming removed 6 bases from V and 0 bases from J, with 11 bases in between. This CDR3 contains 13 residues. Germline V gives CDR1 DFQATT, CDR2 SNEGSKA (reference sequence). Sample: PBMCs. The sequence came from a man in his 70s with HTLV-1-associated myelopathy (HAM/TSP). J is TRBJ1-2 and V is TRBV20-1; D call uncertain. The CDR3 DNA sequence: TGCAGTGCCTCGGATGATACTAACTATGGCTACACCTTC. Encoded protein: CSASDDTNYGYTF.